What follows are 8 T cell receptor beta chains derived from one specimen sequenced in a study of CD8 T cells in Susac syndrome. When the RNA was reverse transcribed, random hexamers were used with an input of about 0.5 to 1 ug. TCRdb passed the immunoSEQ multiplex PCR reads through MiXCR, listing each CDR3 protein once. The sample includes approximately 160,000 distinct CDR3 sequences, 85% to 95% of them seen just once. The sample consisted of CD4+ T cells from PBMCs. The receptors stem from a human donor with multiple sclerosis.

The CDR3 loop reads CASQKAGGDGRTGELFF. CDR3 bases: TGTGCCAGCCAGAAGGCGGGGGGGGACGGTCGGACCGGGGAGCTGTTTTTT. J is TRBJ2-2 and V is TRBV7-2; the match to TRBD2 covers 9 bases. The CDR3 extends over 17 amino acids. V trimming: 8 bases; J trimming: 5 bases; junction bases outside the gene matches: 15. Germline CDR1 SGHTA, CDR2 FQGNSA.

The chain uses TRBV6-5 and TRBJ1-6; D remains unclear. The germline V gene has CDR1 MNHEY and CDR2 SVGAGI. The CDR3 is made up of 14 amino acids. Trimming cost V 0 bases and J 2 bases, with 2 bases left between them. The CDR3 is CASSYSPYNSPLHF. CDR3 DNA sequence: TGTGCCAGCAGTTACTCCCCCTATAATTCACCCCTCCACTTT.

The chain employs TRBV20-1 and TRBJ2-1; TRBD2 aligns across 7 bases. Losses at the gene ends were 5 bases for V and 5 bases for J; bases not matched to a gene: 9. CDR1 and CDR2 from the germline V gene are DFQATT and SNEGSKA (reference sequence). The length of the CDR3 is 14 residues. As DNA, the CDR3 is TGCAGTGCTGTCACTGGACTAGTGGACAATGAGCAGTTCTTC. Its protein is CSAVTGLVDNEQFF.

The chain carries TRBV20-1 and TRBJ2-7; D may match TRBD1 or TRBD2 (6 bases each). The CDR3 has 14 residues. Germline V gene lookup returns CDR1 DFQATT and CDR2 SNEGSKA (reference sequence). The V gene lost 5 bases and the J gene lost 4 bases, with 18 bases spanning the gap. The CDR3 loop reads CSAVGYRAGYEQYF. The CDR3 bases are TGCAGTGCTGTGGGGTACAGGGCGGGGTACGAGCAGTACTTC.

The chain joins TRBV18 to TRBJ2-7; 7 bases match TRBD2. CDR3 size: 16 residues. Looked up from germline, CDR1 is KGHSH and CDR2 is LQKENI. Trimming at V came to 0 bases and at J to 1 base, leaving 6 bases not matched to a gene. CDR3 bases: TGTGCCAGCTCACCACCGGGCATGGGACTATCCTACGAGCAGTACTTC. Translated: CASSPPGMGLSYEQYF.

J is TRBJ2-3 and V is TRBV20-1, with a possible D match to TRBD2 (5 bases). Trimming shortened V by 5 bases and J by 3 bases, and 12 bases separated the two germline ends. This CDR3 comprises 13 residues. CDR1 and CDR2 (germline): DFQATT, SNEGSKA (reference sequence). This CDR3 is CSAAPPGTDTQYF. The DNA of the CDR3 is TGCAGTGCTGCACCCCCGGGGACAGATACGCAGTATTTT.

The chain links TRBV6-2 or TRBV6-3 to TRBJ2-1; TRBD1 agrees at 8 bases. The trim removed 6 bases at V and 3 bases at J, leaving 10 bases unmatched. Germline CDR1 reads MNHEY; CDR2 reads SVGEGT. The CDR3 is made up of 16 amino acids. CDR3 DNA sequence: TGTGCCAGCAGGCCCCTTCAGGGGGCAAACTACAATGAGCAGTTCTTC. This translates into CASRPLQGANYNEQFF.

The chain combines TRBV7-2 with TRBJ2-7; no clear D gene. The CDR3 length is 14 residues. CDR1 and CDR2 (germline): SGHTA, FQGNSA. The V end lost 3 bases, the J end lost 1 base, and 10 bases lay between the germline ends. The CDR3: CASSFGRQSYEQYF. DNA for the CDR3: TGTGCCAGCAGCTTTGGGCGCCAATCCTACGAGCAGTACTTC.